This T cell receptor (beta chain) was captured in a study of identical twins. In every case, the donor was a healthy Caucasian. In this sample, this clonotype turned up a few times. Antigen specificity is unknown. Study-wide results and caveats: For cord blood, abundant beta clonotypes had fewer insertions, unlike memory repertoires, which showed none.

cDNA molecules carried unique molecular identifiers, and template switching added a universal primer site. In TCRdb, the 5' RACE reads were re-called with MiXCR into one record per CDR3 protein. The repertoire consists of 130,000 to 150,000 distinct CDR3 sequences, with approximately 4% occurring once and the leading ten covering 8.1%. The V gene's germline CDR1 is DFQATT and CDR2 SNEGSKA (reference sequence). V was clipped by 6 bases and J by 3 bases, with 11 bases between them. The CDR3 totals 12 residues. The V gene is TRBV20-1, the J gene TRBJ1-2; TRBD1 might be the D (5 bases). Input material: memory T cells sorted from blood. The TCR sequence derives from a man aged 18 to 29 in good health. The CDR3 here is CSAFRGYYGYTF. The CDR3, as DNA: TGCAGTGCCTTCCGGGGGTACTATGGCTACACCTTC.